This T cell receptor beta chain appears in the sequencing data of a study of blood T cell repertoires in COVID-19. Study at large: Donors in the United States, Italy and Spain gave samples during acute or convalescent COVID-19. T cells, B-cell-depleted T cells, or PBMCs supplied cDNA or gDNA.

Per the original data handling: Nucleated cell number was recorded as an estimate derived from reference gene primer amplification. Sequenced by immunoSEQ multiplex PCR; TCRdb stores in-frame clones only, minus some. V, J and clone size are taken as reported in that table, and D and trimming were inferred from the DNA itself. Among a few hundred thousand clones listed, around 85% were seen once. Trimming left V 2 bases short and J 1 base short, with 23 bases between. The CDR3 covers 19 residues. Sequenced input: peripheral blood. The source is a human donor in a cohort sampled during active COVID-19. The V call is TRBV23-1, the J call TRBJ1-2, with D perhaps TRBD1 (5 bases). TRBV23-1 is known as an ORF, though its function is uncertain. CDR3 region: CASSQKGTGAIVRNYGYTF. The DNA of the CDR3 is TGCGCCAGCAGTCAAAAGGGAACAGGTGCGATCGTACGTAACTATGGCTACACCTTC.